Each of the 5 T cell receptor beta chains below was sequenced from the same sample in a study of T cell repertoires and HLA-DP antigens. No antigens are known for them. Sequencing was performed with immunoSEQ multiplex PCR; in TCRdb, only in-frame clones are kept and a portion is missing. The table lists over 60,000 clones, around 80% of them singletons. The sequencing sample was made of CD4+ T cells from PBMCs. The receptor source for this set is a man between 60 and 75 years old in good health and CMV-seronegative.

The chain employs TRBV5-1 and TRBJ2-5; 16 nucleotides match TRBD2. In germline, CDR1 is SGHRS, CDR2 YFSETQ. This CDR3 comprises 17 residues. V was clipped by 5 bases and J by 4 bases; unmatched bases: 8. Written as DNA, the CDR3 is TGCGCCAGCAGGGGACTAGCGGGGGGGCCCCCCGGAGAGACCCAGTACTTC. This sequence encodes CASRGLAGGPPGETQYF.

V and J are TRBV18 and TRBJ2-7, with D unclear. The ends were cut back, 6 bases at V and 4 bases at J, with 16 bases in the middle. The length of the CDR3 is 14 residues. Germline loops: CDR1 KGHSH, CDR2 LQKENI. The CDR3 sequence: CASSSPTAPYEQYF. The CDR3 region has the DNA TGTGCCAGCTCCTCCCCGACGGCTCCTTACGAGCAGTACTTC.

The chain has TRBV2 and TRBJ1-5, with D perhaps matching TRBD1 (6 bases). In germline, CDR1 is SNHLY, CDR2 FYNNEI. Trimming shortened V by 3 bases and J by 2 bases, and 11 bases separated the two germline ends. CDR3 length: 15 amino acids. The CDR3 bases are TGTGCCAGCAGTGACGTACAGGGCCGCAATCAGCCCCAGCATTTT. Translation gives CASSDVQGRNQPQHF.

The CDR3 sequence is CASMGGYNSPLHF. In nucleotides, the CDR3 is TGTGCCAGCATGGGGGGTTATAATTCACCCCTCCACTTT. The rearrangement uses TRBV7-2 and TRBJ1-6; perhaps TRBD1 as D (5 bases). Per the germline V gene, CDR1 is SGHTA and CDR2 is FQGNSA. This CDR3 spans 13 amino acids. V dropped 7 bases and J dropped 4 bases, with 8 bases sitting between them.

This chain links TRBV18 with TRBJ2-7; perhaps D is TRBD1 or TRBD2 (5 bases each). The CDR3 is 16 residues long. The germline gives CDR1 KGHSH, CDR2 LQKENI. V shed 3 bases and J shed 0 bases, with 15 bases lying between them. CDR3 in amino acids: CASSPNGPGSSYEQYF. The DNA of the CDR3 is TGTGCCAGCTCACCTAATGGGCCAGGGAGCTCCTACGAGCAGTACTTC. The complete variable domain, with remaining parts taken from reference TRBV18 and TRBJ2-7, reads NAGVMQNPRHLVRRRGQEARLRCSPMKGHSHVYWYRQLPEEGLKFMVYLQKENIIDESGMPKERFSAEFPKEGPSILRIQQVVRGDSAAYFCASSPNGPGSSYEQYFGPGTRLTVT.